This T cell receptor (beta chain) emerged from a study of CD8+ T cells in alopecia areata. Alopecia areata patients provided lesional scalp punch biopsies and peripheral blood. For this clone: The antigen remains undetermined.

The study's findings and limits: Across lesional scalp, and particularly alopecia totalis/universalis, clonality surpassed that of normal scalp. Between patients, shared TCR sequences were less clear than in mice. This was possibly due in part to HLA diversity in the patient population.

Extracted from the samples, RNA was reverse transcribed into cDNA to serve as the sequencing template. The data were produced by immunoSEQ multiplex PCR, yet TCRdb's version contains in-frame clones alone and is incomplete. This sample yields 150,000 or so clones, of which 85% to 90% are seen a single time; roughly 16% belongs to the top ten. Germline CDR1 is LNHDA and CDR2 is SQIVND (reference sequence). This CDR3 is 14 amino acids long. Germline trimming cut 6 bases from V and 4 bases from J; bases unmatched to any gene: 8. This receptor was obtained from a human donor with alopecia areata. The chain recombines TRBV19 with TRBJ2-7; TRBD2 matches 8 bases. The sample consisted of CD8+ T cells sorted from blood, taken at week 0. The CDR3 DNA reads TGTGCCAGTAGCCCGGGACTAGGGAGATACGAGCAGTACTTC. This encodes CASSPGLGRYEQYF.